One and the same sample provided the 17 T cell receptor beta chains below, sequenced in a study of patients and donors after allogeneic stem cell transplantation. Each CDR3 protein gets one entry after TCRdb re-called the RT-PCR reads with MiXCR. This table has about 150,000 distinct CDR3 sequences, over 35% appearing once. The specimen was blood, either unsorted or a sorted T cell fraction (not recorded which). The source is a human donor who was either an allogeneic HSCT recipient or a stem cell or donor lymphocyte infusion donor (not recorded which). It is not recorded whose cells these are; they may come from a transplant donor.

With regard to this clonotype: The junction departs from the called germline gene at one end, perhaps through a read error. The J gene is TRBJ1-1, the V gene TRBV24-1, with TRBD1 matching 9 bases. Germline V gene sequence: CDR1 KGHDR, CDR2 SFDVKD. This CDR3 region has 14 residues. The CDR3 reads CATCDPSGTGLAFF. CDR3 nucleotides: TGTGCCACCTGTGACCCCTCCGGGACAGGGTTAGCTTTCTTT.

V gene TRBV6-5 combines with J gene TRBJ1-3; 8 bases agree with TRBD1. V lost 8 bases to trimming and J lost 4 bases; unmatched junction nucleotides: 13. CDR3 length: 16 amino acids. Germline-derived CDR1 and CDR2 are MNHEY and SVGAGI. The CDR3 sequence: CASQIESGGTGNTIYF. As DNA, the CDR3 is TGTGCCAGCCAAATCGAGTCAGGGGGCACGGGAAACACCATATATTTT.

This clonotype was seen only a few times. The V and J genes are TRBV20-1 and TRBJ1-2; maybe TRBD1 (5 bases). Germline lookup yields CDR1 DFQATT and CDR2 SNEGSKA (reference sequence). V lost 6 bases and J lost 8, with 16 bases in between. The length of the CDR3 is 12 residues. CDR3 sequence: CSAPLGTYGYTF. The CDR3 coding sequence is TGCAGTGCCCCGCTAGGGACTTACGGCTACACCTTC.

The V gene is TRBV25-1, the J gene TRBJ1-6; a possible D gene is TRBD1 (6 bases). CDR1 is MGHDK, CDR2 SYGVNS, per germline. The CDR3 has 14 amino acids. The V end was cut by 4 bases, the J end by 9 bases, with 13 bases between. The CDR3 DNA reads TGTGCCAGCAGTGCGACAGGTTCGGCTTCACCCCTCCACTTT. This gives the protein CASSATGSASPLHF.

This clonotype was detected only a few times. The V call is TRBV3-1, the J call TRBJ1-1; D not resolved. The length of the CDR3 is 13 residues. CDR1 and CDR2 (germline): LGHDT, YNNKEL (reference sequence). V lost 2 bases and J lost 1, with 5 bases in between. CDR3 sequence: CASSQNRNTEAFF. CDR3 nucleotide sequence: TGTGCCAGCAGCCAAAACAGGAACACTGAAGCTTTCTTT. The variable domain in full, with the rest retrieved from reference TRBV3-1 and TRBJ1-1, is DTAVSQTPKYLVTQMGNDKSIKCEQNLGHDTMYWYKQDSKKFLKIMFSYNNKELIINETVPNRFSPKSPDKAHLNLHINSLELGDSAVYFCASSQNRNTEAFFGQGTRLTVV.

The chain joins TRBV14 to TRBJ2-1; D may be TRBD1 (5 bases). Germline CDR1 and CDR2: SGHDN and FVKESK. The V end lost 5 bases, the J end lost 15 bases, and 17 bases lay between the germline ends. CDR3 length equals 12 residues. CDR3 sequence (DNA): TGTGCCAGCAGCGCCAGTGGGGCGCGGCCGTTCTTC. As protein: CASSASGARPFF. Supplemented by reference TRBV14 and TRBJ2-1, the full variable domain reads EAGVTQFPSHSVIEKGQTVTLRCDPISGHDNLYWYRRVMGKEIKFLLHFVKESKQDESGMPNNRFLAERTGGTYSTLKVQPAELEDSGVYFCASSASGARPFFGPGTRLTVL.

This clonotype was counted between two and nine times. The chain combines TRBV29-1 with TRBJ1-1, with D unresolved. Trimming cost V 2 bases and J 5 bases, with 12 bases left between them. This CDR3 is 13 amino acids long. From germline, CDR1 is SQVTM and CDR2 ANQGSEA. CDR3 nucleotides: TGCAGCGTTGAACCTTCGAGGTCTACTGAAGCTTTCTTT. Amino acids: CSVEPSRSTEAFF.

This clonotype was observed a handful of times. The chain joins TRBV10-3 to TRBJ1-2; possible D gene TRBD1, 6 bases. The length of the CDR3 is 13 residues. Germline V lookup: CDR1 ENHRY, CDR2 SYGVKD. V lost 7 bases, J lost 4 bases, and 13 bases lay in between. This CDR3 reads CAIKAGDGYGYTF. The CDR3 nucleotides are TGTGCCATCAAGGCAGGGGATGGCTATGGCTACACCTTC.

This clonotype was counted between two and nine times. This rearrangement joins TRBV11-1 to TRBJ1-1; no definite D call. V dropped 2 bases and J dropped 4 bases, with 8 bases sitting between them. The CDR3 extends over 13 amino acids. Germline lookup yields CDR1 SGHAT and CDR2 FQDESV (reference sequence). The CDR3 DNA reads TGTGCCAGCAGCTTAACGAGGAGCACTGAAGCTTTCTTT. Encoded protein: CASSLTRSTEAFF.

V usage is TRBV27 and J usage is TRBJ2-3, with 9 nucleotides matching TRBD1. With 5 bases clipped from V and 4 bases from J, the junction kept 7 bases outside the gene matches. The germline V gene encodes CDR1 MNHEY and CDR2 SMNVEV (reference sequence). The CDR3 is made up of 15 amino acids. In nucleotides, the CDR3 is TGTGCCAGCAGTCTCCGACAGGGGGGTTCAGATACGCAGTATTTT. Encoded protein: CASSLRQGGSDTQYF.

The CDR3: CASSLSGPYSNQPQHF. For the CDR3, the DNA is TGTGCCAGCAGCCTATCCGGCCCGTATAGCAATCAGCCCCAGCATTTT. The chain employs TRBV7-2 and TRBJ1-5; D gene uncertain. Germline values: CDR1 SGHTA, CDR2 FQGNSA. The CDR3 loop spans 16 amino acids. V was pared by 5 bases and J by 0 bases, with 14 bases between.

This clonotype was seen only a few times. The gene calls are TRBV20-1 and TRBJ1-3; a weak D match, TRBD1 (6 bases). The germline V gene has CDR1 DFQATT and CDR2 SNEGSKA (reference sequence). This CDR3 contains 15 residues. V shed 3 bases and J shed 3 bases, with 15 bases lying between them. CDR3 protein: CSASYLGAFGNTIYF. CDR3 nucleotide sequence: TGCAGTGCTAGTTATCTGGGGGCCTTTGGAAACACCATATATTTT.

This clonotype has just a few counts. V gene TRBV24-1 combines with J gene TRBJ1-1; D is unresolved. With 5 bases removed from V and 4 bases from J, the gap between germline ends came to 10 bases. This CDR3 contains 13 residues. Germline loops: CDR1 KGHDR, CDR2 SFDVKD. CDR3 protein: CATSVGGSTEAFF. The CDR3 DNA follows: TGTGCCACCAGTGTTGGTGGGAGCACTGAAGCTTTCTTT.

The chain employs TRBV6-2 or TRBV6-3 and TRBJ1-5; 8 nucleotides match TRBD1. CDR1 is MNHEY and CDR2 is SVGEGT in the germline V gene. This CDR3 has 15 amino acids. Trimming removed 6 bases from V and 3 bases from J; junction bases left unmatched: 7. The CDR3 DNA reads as TGTGCCAGCAGATGGACAGGGATTGACAATCAGCCCCAGCATTTT. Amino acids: CASRWTGIDNQPQHF.

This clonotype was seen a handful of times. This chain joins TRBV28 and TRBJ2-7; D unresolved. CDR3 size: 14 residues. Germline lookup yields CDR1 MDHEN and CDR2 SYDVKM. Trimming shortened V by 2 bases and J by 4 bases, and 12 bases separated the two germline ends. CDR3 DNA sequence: TGTGCCAGCAGTTTAAACCCCCTAGGGTACGAGCAGTACTTC. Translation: CASSLNPLGYEQYF. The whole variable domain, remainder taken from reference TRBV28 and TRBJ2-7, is DVKVTQSSRYLVKRTGEKVFLECVQDMDHENMFWYRQDPGLGLRLIYFSYDVKMKEKGDIPEGYSVSREKKERFSLILESASTNQTSMYLCASSLNPLGYEQYFGPGTRLTVT.

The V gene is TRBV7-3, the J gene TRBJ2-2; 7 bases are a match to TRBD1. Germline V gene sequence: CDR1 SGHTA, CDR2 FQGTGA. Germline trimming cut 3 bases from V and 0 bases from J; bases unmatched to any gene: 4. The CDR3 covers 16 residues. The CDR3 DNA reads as TGTGCCAGCAGCTTTAGACAGGGACCGAACACCGGGGAGCTGTTTTTT. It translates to CASSFRQGPNTGELFF.

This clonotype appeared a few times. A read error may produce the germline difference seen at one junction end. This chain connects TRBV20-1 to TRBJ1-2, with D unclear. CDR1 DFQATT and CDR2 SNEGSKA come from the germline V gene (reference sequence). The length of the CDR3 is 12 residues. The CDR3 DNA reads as TGCAGTGCTAGTGGTGGACCGACTTCAAACCGCTTC. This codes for CSASGGPTSNRF.